Shown below are 9 T cell receptor beta chains from a single sample sequenced in a study of beta chain features in type 1 diabetes. Expressed TCRB transcripts got sequenced, as all isolated RNA was reverse transcribed. Generated by immunoSEQ multiplex PCR, the TCRdb table keeps only in-frame clones and is missing some. This table holds some 270,000 clones, 14% found once. The source material was naive CD4+ T cells from blood. The receptor set was obtained from a woman in her thirties or forties in good health.

The rearrangement links TRBV5-5 to TRBJ1-1; D possibly corresponds to TRBD1 (6 bases). The ends were cut back, 7 bases at V and 2 bases at J, with 12 bases in the middle. The V gene's germline CDR1 is SGHKS and CDR2 YYEKEE (reference sequence). CDR3 size: 13 residues. The CDR3 reads CASVGQLNTEAFF. CDR3 bases: TGTGCCAGCGTTGGACAGCTTAACACTGAAGCTTTCTTT.

In this sample, this clone turned up a few times. The chain employs TRBV18 and TRBJ2-1; 7 bases align to TRBD1. Trimming cost V 4 bases and J 0 bases; bases outside gene matches: 0. CDR3 size: 14 residues. The V gene's germline CDR1 is KGHSH and CDR2 LQKENI. The CDR3 here is CASSRDSSYNEQFF. In DNA, the CDR3 is TGTGCCAGCTCACGGGACAGCTCCTACAATGAGCAGTTCTTC.

V gene TRBV7-2 combines with J gene TRBJ2-5; 14 positions match TRBD2. The germline V gene encodes CDR1 SGHTA and CDR2 FQGNSA. The CDR3 has 16 amino acids. The V segment lost 5 bases and the J segment 5 bases; nucleotides outside the gene matches: 7. CDR3 nucleotides: TGTGCCAGCAGCGCCCGGACTAGCGGGGGGTATGAGACCCAGTACTTC. Its protein product is CASSARTSGGYETQYF.

This clone has only a few counts. This chain uses TRBV5-6 with TRBJ1-5, with D unclear. V lost 3 bases, J lost 1 base, and 8 bases lay in between. Germline loops: CDR1 SGHDT, CDR2 YYEEEE. The length of the CDR3 is 14 residues. DNA for the CDR3: TGTGCCAGCAGCTATGGGAGCAGCAATCAGCCCCAGCATTTT. Its translation: CASSYGSSNQPQHF.

V and J are TRBV18 and TRBJ2-7; tentative D call: TRBD1 (6 bases). The CDR3 covers 15 residues. Germline loops: CDR1 KGHSH, CDR2 LQKENI. Deletions cut 3 bases from V and 4 bases from J, with 16 bases between. CDR3 DNA: TGTGCCAGCTCACCGCCCCCGTTGGGGACATACGAGCAGTACTTC. Translation gives CASSPPPLGTYEQYF.

Many counts were recorded for this clone. V usage is TRBV23-1 and J usage is TRBJ2-1; the match to TRBD2 covers 12 bases. TRBV23-1 is assigned to the ORF class and has an uncertain function. V was pared by 0 bases and J by 5 bases, with 5 bases of the junction left unmatched. This CDR3 is built from 17 residues. This CDR3 is CASSQSLAGGPNNEQFF. The CDR3, as DNA: TGCGCCAGCAGTCAATCCCTAGCGGGGGGGCCGAACAATGAGCAGTTCTTC.

This clone has more than one count but fewer than ten. The chain employs TRBV7-9 and TRBJ1-2; maybe TRBD1 (6 bases). CDR1 is SEHNR, CDR2 FQNEAQ, per germline (reference sequence). There are 16 residues in the CDR3. V was cut by 4 bases and J by 5 bases, with 20 bases left in between. The CDR3 sequence is CASSSSRIGTTYGYTF. Written as DNA, the CDR3 is TGTGCCAGCAGCTCCAGCCGTATAGGGACAACGTATGGCTACACCTTC.

This clone was detected a few times. The rearrangement joins TRBV5-1 to TRBJ2-1; D remains unclear. Germline V CDR1 and CDR2: SGHRS, YFSETQ. The V gene lost 0 bases and the J gene lost 4 bases, with 5 bases spanning the gap. This CDR3 is built from 13 residues. Written as DNA, the CDR3 is TGCGCCAGCAGCTTGGCTTCTTACAATGAGCAGTTCTTC. This translates into CASSLASYNEQFF.

This clone turned up a few times. V is TRBV5-4 and J is TRBJ1-2; D gene unclear. Trimming took 4 bases from V and 4 from J, leaving 14 bases between them. This CDR3 has 14 residues. Germline V CDR1 and CDR2: SGHNT, YYREEE (reference sequence). Here the CDR3 reads CASSADFTPYGYTF. CDR3 nucleotides: TGTGCCAGCAGCGCGGACTTCACCCCCTATGGCTACACCTTC.